This T cell receptor (beta chain) stems from a study of T cell repertoires in cytomegalovirus infection. Looking at the study overall: Recently described HLA-C-restricted plus well-studied HLA-B-restricted CMV epitopes were used. Public TCR beta signatures were indicative of both CMV infection and a matching HLA type. Points from the study as a whole: HLA-C-restricted, CMV-specific TCR beta clonotypes were dominant ex vivo. Summed frequency of shared TCR beta families picked out CMV carriers who also had the relevant HLA.

Using its own MiXCR run on the reads, TCRdb lists one record per CDR3 protein. The table includes approximately 1,000,000 distinct CDR3 sequences, around 30% detected once. Notes on this clonotype: The antigen remains undetermined.

The CDR3 consists of 11 residues. V was pared by 4 bases and J by 7 bases, with 0 bases of the junction left unmatched. Germline V gives CDR1 SNHLY, CDR2 FYNNEI. The sequence came from a human donor in good health (CMV status not recorded). Some clones in this sample may be carry-over from other donors' samples. Sequences were derived from cultured CD8+ T cells from PBMCs, sampled from culture after CMV antigen stimulation. This chain uses TRBV2 with TRBJ1-1; 7 bases are shared with TRBD1. As DNA, the CDR3 is TGTGCCAGCAGTGGACAGGGTGAAGCTTTCTTT. Translating gives CASSGQGEAFF.